This passage covers 9 T cell receptor beta chains from one sample sequenced in a study of CD8 T cells in Susac syndrome. With random hexamers, roughly 0.45 to 1 ug RNA was reverse transcribed. TCRdb passed the immunoSEQ multiplex PCR reads through MiXCR, listing each CDR3 protein once. The sample contains about 120,000 distinct CDR3 sequences, around 94% of which appear only once. Sequences were obtained from CD8+ T cells from PBMCs. These receptors originate from a human donor with Susac syndrome.

This rearrangement joins TRBV20-1 to TRBJ2-5; D unresolved. The length of the CDR3 is 12 residues. The germline V gene has CDR1 DFQATT and CDR2 SNEGSKA (reference sequence). V gave up 0 bases and J gave up 7 bases, with 9 bases separating them. The CDR3 loop is CSARDVSGTQYF. The CDR3 bases are TGCAGTGCTAGAGATGTTTCGGGGACCCAGTACTTC.

This chain links TRBV7-9 with TRBJ2-3; possibly TRBD1 for D (5 bases). The germline V gene encodes CDR1 SEHNR and CDR2 FQNEAQ (reference sequence). V was shortened by 7 bases and J by 5 bases, with 19 bases between the two germline ends. CDR3 size: 15 residues. CDR3 in amino acids: CASTPPWGERDTQYF. The CDR3 nucleotides read TGTGCCAGCACGCCGCCGTGGGGCGAACGAGATACGCAGTATTTT.

This clonotype was seen only a few times. The genes are TRBV10-3 and TRBJ2-5; tentative D call: TRBD1 (6 bases). CDR1 is ENHRY and CDR2 is SYGVKD in the germline V gene. With 2 bases removed from V and 0 bases from J, the gap between germline ends came to 10 bases. This CDR3 comprises 15 residues. The CDR3 sequence is CAISEDQGYQETQYF. The CDR3 nucleotides are TGTGCCATCAGTGAGGATCAGGGGTACCAAGAGACCCAGTACTTC.

V is TRBV15 and J is TRBJ1-1; TRBD1 agrees at 8 bases. V dropped 5 bases and J dropped 7; count of bases not matched to a gene: 15. This CDR3 is built from 16 residues. Germline V lookup: CDR1 LNHNV, CDR2 YYDKDF (reference sequence). The CDR3 protein is CATSRTDRGIADEAFF. CDR3 DNA sequence: TGTGCCACCAGCCGAACCGACAGGGGAATAGCGGATGAAGCTTTCTTT.

The rearrangement joins TRBV13 to TRBJ2-3; D may correspond to TRBD1 or TRBD2 (5 bases each). The germline CDR1 and CDR2 sequences are PRHDT and FYEKMQ (reference sequence). The CDR3 loop spans 16 amino acids. The V end was cut by 4 bases, the J end by 2 bases, with 16 bases between. The DNA for the CDR3 is TGTGCCAGCAGCTGGGGTTCTAGGGACCCCACAGATACGCAGTATTTT. Protein product: CASSWGSRDPTDTQYF.

This clonotype was found a few times. The chain joins TRBV30 to TRBJ2-5; weak D call: TRBD2 (5 bases). Trimming removed 4 bases at V and 5 bases at J, with 11 bases between. This CDR3 is built from 12 residues. Germline CDR1 and CDR2: GTSNPN and SVGIG (reference sequence). The CDR3 sequence is CAWMSGLETQYF. The CDR3 DNA sequence: TGTGCCTGGATGTCGGGGTTGGAGACCCAGTACTTC.

The genes are TRBV10-3 and TRBJ2-5, with 8 positions matching TRBD2. V was clipped by 0 bases and J by 5 bases; unmatched bases: 8. From germline, CDR1 is ENHRY and CDR2 SYGVKD. This CDR3 region has 16 residues. DNA for the CDR3: TGTGCCATCAGTGAGTCAGCCAGCGGGGGTGGCGAGACCCAGTACTTC. Translation gives CAISESASGGGETQYF.

The J gene is TRBJ1-1, the V gene TRBV6-5; possible D gene TRBD1, 5 bases. With 5 bases removed from V and 1 base from J, the gap between germline ends came to 14 bases. CDR1 and CDR2 (germline): MNHEY, SVGAGI. CDR3 length: 15 amino acids. CDR3 protein: CASSASREGNTEAFF. The CDR3, as DNA: TGTGCCAGCAGTGCTTCCAGGGAAGGGAACACTGAAGCTTTCTTT.

This chain uses TRBV9 with TRBJ1-1; D may be TRBD1 (6 bases). Between the trimmed V and J ends, which lost 2 bases and 6 bases, there was a span of 14 bases. In germline, CDR1 is SGDLS, CDR2 YYNGEE. The CDR3 is 14 residues long. CDR3 region: CASSVGGLVAEAFF. CDR3 nucleotides: TGTGCCAGCAGCGTCGGGGGGCTGGTCGCTGAAGCTTTCTTT.